This T cell receptor beta chain was retrieved from a study of shared clonotypes between healthy human individuals. Study-wide points: Roughly 5% of naive CD4 clonotypes were shared across four donors. It was the few donors that limited the genetic and exposure-history diversity represented.

Clones were sequenced by immunoSEQ multiplex PCR, and TCRdb holds only the in-frame ones, with some missing. The top ten clones hold about 1.7% of a sample with 640,000 or so clones, around 72% of them seen once. This clone was found many times. Its antigen remains unidentified. Trimming removed 5 bases from V and 4 bases from J, with 15 bases in between. The CDR3 is 15 residues long. Germline V gene sequence: CDR1 SGHTA, CDR2 FQGNSA. Material: memory CD4+ T cells sorted from blood. Stated subset: CD45RA-negative fraction. This TCR derives from a woman in her 30s in good health. The chain has TRBV7-2 and TRBJ1-5, with D unclear. The CDR3 sequence is CASSPGNAYNQPQHF. The CDR3 region has the DNA TGTGCCAGCAGCCCAGGAAACGCGTATAATCAGCCCCAGCATTTT.